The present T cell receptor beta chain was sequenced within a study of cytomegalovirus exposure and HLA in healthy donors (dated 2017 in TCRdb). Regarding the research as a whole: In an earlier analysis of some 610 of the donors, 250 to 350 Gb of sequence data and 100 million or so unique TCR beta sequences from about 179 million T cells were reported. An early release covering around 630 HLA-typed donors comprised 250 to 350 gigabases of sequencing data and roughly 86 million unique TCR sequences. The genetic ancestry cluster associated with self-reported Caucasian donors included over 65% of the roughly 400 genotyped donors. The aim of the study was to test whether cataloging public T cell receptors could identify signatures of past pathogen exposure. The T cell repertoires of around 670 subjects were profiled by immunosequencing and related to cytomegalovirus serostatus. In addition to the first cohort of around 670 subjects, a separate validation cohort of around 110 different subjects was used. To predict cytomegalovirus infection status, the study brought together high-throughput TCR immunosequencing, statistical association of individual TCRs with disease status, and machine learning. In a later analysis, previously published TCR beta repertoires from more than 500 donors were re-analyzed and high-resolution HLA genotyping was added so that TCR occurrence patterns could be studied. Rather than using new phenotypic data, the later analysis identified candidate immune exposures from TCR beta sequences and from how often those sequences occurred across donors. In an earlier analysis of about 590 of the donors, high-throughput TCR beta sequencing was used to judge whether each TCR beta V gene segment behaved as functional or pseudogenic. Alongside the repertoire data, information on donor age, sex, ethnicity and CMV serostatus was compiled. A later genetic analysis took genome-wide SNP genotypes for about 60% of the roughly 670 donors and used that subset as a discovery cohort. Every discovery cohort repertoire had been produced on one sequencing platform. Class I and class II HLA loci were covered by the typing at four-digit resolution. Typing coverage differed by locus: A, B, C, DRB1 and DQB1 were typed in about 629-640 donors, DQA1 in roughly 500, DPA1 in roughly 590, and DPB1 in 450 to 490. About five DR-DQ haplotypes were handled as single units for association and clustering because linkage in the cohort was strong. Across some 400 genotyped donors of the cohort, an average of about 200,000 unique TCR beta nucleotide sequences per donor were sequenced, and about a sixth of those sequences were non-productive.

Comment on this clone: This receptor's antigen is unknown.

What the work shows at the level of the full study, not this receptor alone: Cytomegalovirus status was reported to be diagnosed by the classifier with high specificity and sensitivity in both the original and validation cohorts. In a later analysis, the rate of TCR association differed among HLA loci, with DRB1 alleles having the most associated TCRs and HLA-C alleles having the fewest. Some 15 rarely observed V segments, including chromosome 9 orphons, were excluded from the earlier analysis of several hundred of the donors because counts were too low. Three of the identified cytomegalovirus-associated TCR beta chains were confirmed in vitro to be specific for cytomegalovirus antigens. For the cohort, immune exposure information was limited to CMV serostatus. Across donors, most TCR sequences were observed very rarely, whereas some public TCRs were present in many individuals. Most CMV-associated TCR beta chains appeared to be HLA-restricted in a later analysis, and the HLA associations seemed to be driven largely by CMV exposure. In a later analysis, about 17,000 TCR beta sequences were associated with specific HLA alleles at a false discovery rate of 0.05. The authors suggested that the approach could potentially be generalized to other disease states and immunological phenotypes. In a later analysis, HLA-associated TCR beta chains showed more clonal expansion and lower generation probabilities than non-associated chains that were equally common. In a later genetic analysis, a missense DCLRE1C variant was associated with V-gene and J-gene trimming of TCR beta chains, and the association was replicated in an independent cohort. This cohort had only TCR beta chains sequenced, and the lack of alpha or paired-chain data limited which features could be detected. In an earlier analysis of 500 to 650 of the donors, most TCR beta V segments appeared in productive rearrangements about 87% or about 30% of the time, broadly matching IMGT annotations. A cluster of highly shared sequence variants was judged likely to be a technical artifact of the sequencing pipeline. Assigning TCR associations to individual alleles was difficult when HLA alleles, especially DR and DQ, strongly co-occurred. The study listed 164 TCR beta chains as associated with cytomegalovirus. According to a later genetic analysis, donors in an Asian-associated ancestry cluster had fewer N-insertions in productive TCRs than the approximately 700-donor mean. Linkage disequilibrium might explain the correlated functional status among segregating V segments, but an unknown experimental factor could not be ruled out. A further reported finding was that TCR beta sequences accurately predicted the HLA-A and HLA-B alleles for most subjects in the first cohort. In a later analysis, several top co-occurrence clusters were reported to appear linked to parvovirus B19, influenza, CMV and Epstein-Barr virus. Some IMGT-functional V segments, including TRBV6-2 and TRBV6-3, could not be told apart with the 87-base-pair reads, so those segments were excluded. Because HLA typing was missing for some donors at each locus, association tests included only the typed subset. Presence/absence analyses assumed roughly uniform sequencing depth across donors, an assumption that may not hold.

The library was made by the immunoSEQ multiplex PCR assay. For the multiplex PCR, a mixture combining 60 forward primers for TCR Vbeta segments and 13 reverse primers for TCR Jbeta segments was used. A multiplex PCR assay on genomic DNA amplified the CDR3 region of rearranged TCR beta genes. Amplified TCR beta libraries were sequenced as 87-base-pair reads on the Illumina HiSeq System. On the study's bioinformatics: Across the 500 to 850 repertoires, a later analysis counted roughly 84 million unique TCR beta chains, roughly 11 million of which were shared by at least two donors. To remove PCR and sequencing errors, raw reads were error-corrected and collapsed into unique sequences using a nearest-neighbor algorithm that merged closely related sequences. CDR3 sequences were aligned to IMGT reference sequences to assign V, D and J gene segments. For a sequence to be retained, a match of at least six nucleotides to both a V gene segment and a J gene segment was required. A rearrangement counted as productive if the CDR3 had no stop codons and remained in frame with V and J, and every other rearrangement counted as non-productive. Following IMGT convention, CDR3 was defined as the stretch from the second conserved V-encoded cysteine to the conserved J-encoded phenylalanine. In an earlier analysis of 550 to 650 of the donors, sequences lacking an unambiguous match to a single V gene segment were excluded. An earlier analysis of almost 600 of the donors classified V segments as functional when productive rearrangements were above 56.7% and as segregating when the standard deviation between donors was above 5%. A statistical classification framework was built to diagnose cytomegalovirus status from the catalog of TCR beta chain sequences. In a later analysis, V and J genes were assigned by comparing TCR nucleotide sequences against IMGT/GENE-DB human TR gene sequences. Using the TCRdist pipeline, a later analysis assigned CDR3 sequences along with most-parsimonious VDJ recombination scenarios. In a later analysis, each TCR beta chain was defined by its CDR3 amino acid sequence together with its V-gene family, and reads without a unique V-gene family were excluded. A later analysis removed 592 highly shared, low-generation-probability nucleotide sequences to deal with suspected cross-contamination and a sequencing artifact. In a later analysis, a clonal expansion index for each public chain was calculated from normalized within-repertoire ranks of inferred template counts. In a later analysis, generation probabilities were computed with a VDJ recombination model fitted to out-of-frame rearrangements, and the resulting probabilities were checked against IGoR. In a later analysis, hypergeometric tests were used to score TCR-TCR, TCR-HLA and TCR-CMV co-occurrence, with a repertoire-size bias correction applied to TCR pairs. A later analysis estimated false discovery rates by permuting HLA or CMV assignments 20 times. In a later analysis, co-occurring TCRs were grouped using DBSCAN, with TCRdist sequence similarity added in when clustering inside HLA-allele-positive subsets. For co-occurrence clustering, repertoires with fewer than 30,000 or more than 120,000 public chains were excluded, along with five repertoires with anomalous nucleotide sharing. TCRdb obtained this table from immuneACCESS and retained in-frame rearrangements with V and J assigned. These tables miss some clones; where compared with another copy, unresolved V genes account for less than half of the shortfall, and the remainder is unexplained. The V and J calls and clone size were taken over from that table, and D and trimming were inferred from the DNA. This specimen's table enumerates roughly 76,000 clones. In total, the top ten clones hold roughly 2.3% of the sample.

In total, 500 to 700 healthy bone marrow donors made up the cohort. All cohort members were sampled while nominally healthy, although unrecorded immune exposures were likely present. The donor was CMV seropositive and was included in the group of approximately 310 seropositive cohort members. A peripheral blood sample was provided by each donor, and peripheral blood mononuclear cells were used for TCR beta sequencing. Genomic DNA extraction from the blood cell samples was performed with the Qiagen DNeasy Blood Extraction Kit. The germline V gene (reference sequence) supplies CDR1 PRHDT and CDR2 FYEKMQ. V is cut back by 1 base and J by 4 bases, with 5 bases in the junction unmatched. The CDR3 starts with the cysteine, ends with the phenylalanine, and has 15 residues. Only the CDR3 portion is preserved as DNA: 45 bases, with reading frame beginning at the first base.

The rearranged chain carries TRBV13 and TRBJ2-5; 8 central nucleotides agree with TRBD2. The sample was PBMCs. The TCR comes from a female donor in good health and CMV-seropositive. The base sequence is TGTGCCAGCAGCTTAGAGACGGGGGGGGGAGAGACCCAGTACTTC. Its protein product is CASSLETGGGETQYF.